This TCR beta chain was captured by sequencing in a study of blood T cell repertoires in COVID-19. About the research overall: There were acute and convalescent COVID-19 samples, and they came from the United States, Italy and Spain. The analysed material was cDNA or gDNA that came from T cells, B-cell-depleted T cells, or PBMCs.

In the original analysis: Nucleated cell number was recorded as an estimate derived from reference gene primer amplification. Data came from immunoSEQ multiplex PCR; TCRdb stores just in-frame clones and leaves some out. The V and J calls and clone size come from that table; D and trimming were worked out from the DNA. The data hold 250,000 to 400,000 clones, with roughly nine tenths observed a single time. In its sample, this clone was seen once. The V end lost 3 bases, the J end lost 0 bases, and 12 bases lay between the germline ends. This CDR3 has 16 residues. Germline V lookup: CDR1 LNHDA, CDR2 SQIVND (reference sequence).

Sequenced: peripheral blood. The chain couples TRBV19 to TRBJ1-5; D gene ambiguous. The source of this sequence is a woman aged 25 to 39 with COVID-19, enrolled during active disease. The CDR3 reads CASSISDHYSNQPQHF. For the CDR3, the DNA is TGTGCCAGTAGTATTTCAGACCACTATAGCAATCAGCCCCAGCATTTT. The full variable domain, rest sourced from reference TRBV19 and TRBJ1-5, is DGGITQSPKYLFRKEGQNVTLSCEQNLNHDAMYWYRQDPGQGLRLIYYSQIVNDFQKGDIAEGYSVSREKKESFPLTVTSAQKNPTAFYLCASSISDHYSNQPQHFGDGTRLSIL.